This T cell receptor beta chain was captured by sequencing in a study of cytomegalovirus exposure and HLA in healthy donors. Overall study results and limits: Earlier analysis looked at TCR beta V segments, and most were productive about 90% or about 30% of the time.

Note on this clone: Its antigen is unidentified.

PCR amplification relied on 60 Vbeta primers (plus 13 Jbeta primers). Sequencing used immunoSEQ multiplex PCR; TCRdb keeps in-frame clones, though not all of them. The repertoire consists of 200,000 to 250,000 clones, with around 85% occurring once and the leading ten covering 1.3%. This TCR came from a human donor in good health. Input material: PBMCs.

The CDR3 here is CASSRGGSTGELFF. The CDR3 DNA reads TGTGCCAGCAGCCGAGGCGGGAGCACCGGGGAGCTGTTTTTT. The gene calls are TRBV7-2 and TRBJ2-2; 7 nucleotides agree with TRBD2. J gave up 4 bases and V 5 bases, and 4 bases lay outside the gene matches. CDR1 is SGHTA, CDR2 FQGNSA, per germline. The CDR3 contains 14 residues.